The present T cell receptor beta chain was sequenced within a study of T cells in Graves' hyperthyroidism and ophthalmopathy. In its sample, this clonotype was seen a few times. The source material, RNA transcripts, was used to amplify TCR beta CDR3 regions. First-round RT-PCR targeting the TCR CDR3 was performed with the HTBI primer set. MiXCR was run by TCRdb on the multiplex PCR reads, yielding one entry per CDR3 protein. Here the sample spans about 400,000 distinct CDR3 sequences, about an eighth being singletons. CDR3 length: 19 residues. The germline CDR1 and CDR2 sequences are LGHNA and YNFKEQ. V shed 3 bases, J shed 1 base, and the junction held 13 bases outside the gene matches. Patients counted as stable if ophthalmopathy did not develop within 18 months. Based on clinical symptoms, serum thyroxine and TRAb, thyroid ultrasound and orbital computed tomography, diagnoses were reached. Out of around 10 ml of fresh peripheral blood came the PBMCs.

This TCR derives from a woman younger than 35 with Graves' hyperthyroidism. The chain is built from TRBV4-2 and TRBJ2-2; 8 bases fit TRBD2. Sequenced input: blood. The CDR3 sequence is CASSQASRVAGRNTGELFF. In nucleotides, the CDR3 is TGTGCCAGCAGCCAGGCCTCGAGGGTAGCGGGGAGGAACACCGGGGAGCTGTTTTTT.